A single sample is the source of the 25 T cell receptor beta chains below, sequenced in a study of T cell responses to AZD1222 COVID-19 vaccine. This table comes from immunoSEQ multiplex PCR, and its TCRdb copy is limited to in-frame clones, with some not included. Of roughly 180,000 clones in the sample, more than 85% were seen once. This specimen consisted of peripheral blood, obtained 28 days after the second AZD1222 dose. Every receptor here comes from an adult who received the AZD1222 COVID-19 vaccine.

The chain employs TRBV5-1 and TRBJ1-1, with a possible D match to TRBD1 (5 bases). Looked up from germline, CDR1 is SGHRS and CDR2 is YFSETQ. The CDR3 is made up of 15 amino acids. Deletions cut 0 bases from V and 2 bases from J, with 11 bases between. CDR3: CASSLVGGINTEAFF. DNA for the CDR3: TGCGCCAGCAGCTTGGTGGGGGGAATAAACACTGAAGCTTTCTTT.

This clone showed up just once. The rearrangement joins TRBV5-5 to TRBJ2-6; TRBD2 aligns across 12 bases. Looked up from germline, CDR1 is SGHKS and CDR2 is YYEKEE (reference sequence). CDR3 length equals 19 residues. Trimming at V came to 3 bases and at J to 0 bases, leaving 7 bases not matched to a gene. For the CDR3, the DNA is TGTGCCAGCAGCTCGGGGACTAGCGGGCCTAGCTCTGGGGCCAACGTCCTGACTTTC. This encodes CASSSGTSGPSSGANVLTF.

This chain connects TRBV29-1 to TRBJ1-2, with 7 bases that match TRBD1. The CDR3 has 12 residues. Germline trimming cut 4 bases from V and 3 bases from J; bases unmatched to any gene: 2. Germline V gene lookup returns CDR1 SQVTM and CDR2 ANQGSEA. The CDR3 loop reads CSVVGTDYGYTF. The CDR3 nucleotides read TGCAGCGTTGTCGGGACAGACTATGGCTACACCTTC.

The V gene is TRBV10-3, the J gene TRBJ2-7, with TRBD1 matching over 9 bases. This CDR3 has 13 amino acids. V was clipped by 4 bases and J by 5 bases; unmatched bases: 3. Germline V gives CDR1 ENHRY, CDR2 SYGVKD. The CDR3 loop is CAISARTGDEQYF. The CDR3 nucleotides are TGTGCCATCAGTGCGAGGACAGGGGACGAGCAGTACTTC.

The genes are TRBV5-1 and TRBJ2-2; D unclear. There are 17 residues in the CDR3. Between the trimmed V and J ends, which lost 0 bases and 2 bases, there was a span of 14 bases. CDR1 and CDR2 from the germline V gene are SGHRS and YFSETQ. CDR3 coding DNA: TGCGCCAGCAGCTTGGCCTCGGGCCGCTTAAACACCGGGGAGCTGTTTTTT. Its protein is CASSLASGRLNTGELFF.

The J gene is TRBJ2-7, the V gene TRBV11-3, with D perhaps TRBD1 (5 bases). The CDR3 length is 12 residues. Germline V gives CDR1 SGHNT, CDR2 YENEEA. The V and J ends lost 1 base and 7 bases respectively, with 8 bases between them. CDR3 sequence: CASSLGTSEQYF. DNA for the CDR3: TGTGCCAGCAGCTTAGGGACAAGTGAGCAGTACTTC. The whole variable domain, filled in from reference TRBV11-3 and TRBJ2-7, reads EAGVVQSPRYKIIEKKQPVAFWCNPISGHNTLYWYLQNLGQGPELLIRYENEEAVDDSQLPKDRFSAERLKGVDSTLKIQPAELGDSAVYLCASSLGTSEQYFGPGTRLTVT.

This clone was counted a few times. This sequence joins TRBV4-1 and TRBJ2-3, with 12 bases matching TRBD2. The J segment lost 4 bases and the V segment lost 5 bases, leaving 7 bases of the junction unmatched. The CDR3 has 16 residues. Germline lookup yields CDR1 MGHRA and CDR2 YSYEKL. CDR3 in amino acids: CASSTLAGGPADTQYF. Written as DNA, the CDR3 is TGCGCCAGCAGCACCCTAGCGGGGGGGCCCGCAGATACGCAGTATTTT.

The chain carries TRBV5-6 and TRBJ2-1, with 9 bases lining up with TRBD2. The length of the CDR3 is 19 residues. Germline values: CDR1 SGHDT, CDR2 YYEEEE. Trimming removed 4 bases from V and 4 bases from J; junction bases left unmatched: 18. The CDR3 DNA reads as TGTGCCAGCAGCGGGCGACTAGCGGAGAATTTCCGCTCTTACAATGAGCAGTTCTTC. Residues: CASSGRLAENFRSYNEQFF.

The V gene is TRBV7-8, the J gene TRBJ1-1; perhaps TRBD1 as D (5 bases). Trimming left V 1 base short and J 7 bases short, with 10 bases between. The CDR3 covers 13 residues. CDR1 is SGHVS, CDR2 FQNEAQ, per germline. The CDR3 sequence: CASSLEGLGEAFF. In DNA, the CDR3 is TGTGCCAGCAGCTTAGAGGGGCTTGGTGAAGCTTTCTTT.

This clone was seen only a few times. The CDR3 region has the DNA TGTGCCAGCAGAGAGAATAGCGGGACAACCTACGAGCAGTACTTC. The encoded protein is CASRENSGTTYEQYF. The J gene is TRBJ2-7, the V gene TRBV2; TRBD2 matches 8 bases. The V gene's germline CDR1 is SNHLY and CDR2 FYNNEI. The trim removed 6 bases at V and 2 bases at J, leaving 9 bases unmatched. The CDR3 loop spans 15 amino acids.

The chain recombines TRBV27 with TRBJ2-7, with 12 nucleotides matching TRBD2. Germline loops: CDR1 MNHEY, CDR2 SMNVEV (reference sequence). The V segment lost 3 bases and the J segment 4 bases; nucleotides outside the gene matches: 4. The CDR3 consists of 15 residues. CDR3 nucleotides: TGTGCCAGCAGTTTCCGACTAGCGGGGGTTTACGAGCAGTACTTC. Translating it yields CASSFRLAGVYEQYF.

This sequence joins TRBV6-2 or TRBV6-3 and TRBJ1-1; TRBD1 might be the D (6 bases). Germline assignment: CDR1 MNHEY and CDR2 SVGEGT. Trimming took off 1 base at V and 5 bases at J, with 14 bases between the two ends. This CDR3 is 15 amino acids long. For the CDR3, the DNA is TGTGCCAGCAGTTACTACCTCGGGGGGCGAACTGAAGCTTTCTTT. It specifies CASSYYLGGRTEAFF.

This clone was picked up one time. The V gene is TRBV30, the J gene TRBJ2-5; 7 nucleotides agree with TRBD1. This CDR3 is built from 15 residues. The germline V gene has CDR1 GTSNPN and CDR2 SVGIG (reference sequence). Trimming removed 0 bases from V and 9 bases from J; junction bases left unmatched: 13. The DNA for the CDR3 is TGTGCCTGGAGTGTAAAAGCGACAGGGCTGAGGGCCCAGTACTTC. As protein: CAWSVKATGLRAQYF. Drawing the rest from reference TRBV30 and TRBJ2-5, the complete variable domain is SQTIHQWPATLVQPVGSPLSLECTVEGTSNPNLYWYRQAAGRGLQLLFYSVGIGQISSEVPQNLSASRPQDRQFILSSKKLLLSDSGFYLCAWSVKATGLRAQYFGPGTRLLVL.

The chain couples TRBV5-1 to TRBJ2-3; TRBD2 aligns across 12 bases. The CDR3 length is 19 residues. V dropped 0 bases and J dropped 0; count of bases not matched to a gene: 8. The germline V gene encodes CDR1 SGHRS and CDR2 YFSETQ. This chain's CDR3 is CASSLDPPSGRASTDTQYF. The CDR3 DNA is TGCGCCAGCAGCTTGGACCCCCCTAGCGGGAGGGCTAGCACAGATACGCAGTATTTT.

The CDR3 loop reads CASSPPPLNTEAFF. The CDR3 DNA is TGTGCCAGCAGCCCTCCTCCATTGAACACTGAAGCTTTCTTT. J is TRBJ1-1 and V is TRBV7-9; no firm D call. V dropped 5 bases and J dropped 0 bases, with 10 bases sitting between them. The germline V gene encodes CDR1 SEHNR and CDR2 FQNEAQ (reference sequence). The CDR3 covers 14 residues.

This clone was found once. The chain links TRBV9 to TRBJ2-5; tentative D call: TRBD2 (6 bases). Germline V gene lookup returns CDR1 SGDLS and CDR2 YYNGEE. The V and J ends lost 2 bases and 1 base respectively, with 9 bases between them. The CDR3 covers 14 residues. CDR3 nucleotides: TGTGCCAGCAGCGTGGGAGGATTCCAAGAGACCCAGTACTTC. Translated, it gives CASSVGGFQETQYF.

The V call is TRBV5-1, the J call TRBJ2-1; 11 nucleotides match TRBD2. The germline CDR1 and CDR2 sequences are SGHRS and YFSETQ. Germline trimming cut 5 bases from V and 5 bases from J; bases unmatched to any gene: 6. This CDR3 comprises 15 residues. CDR3 amino acids: CASRPPGLADNEQFF. CDR3 DNA: TGCGCCAGCAGACCCCCGGGACTAGCGGACAATGAGCAGTTCTTC.

The chain uses TRBV5-1 and TRBJ2-5; 8 nucleotides line up with TRBD1. Germline CDR1 is SGHRS and CDR2 is YFSETQ. The CDR3 contains 14 residues. V lost 1 base and J lost 5; bases outside the gene matches: 4. For the CDR3, the DNA is TGCGCCAGCAGCTTGCAGGGGGCCGATGAGACCCAGTACTTC. Its translation: CASSLQGADETQYF.

This chain links TRBV30 with TRBJ2-3; 10 positions agree with TRBD2. There are 15 residues in the CDR3. V lost 4 bases, J lost 0 bases, and 4 bases stayed unmatched. The germline V gene encodes CDR1 GTSNPN and CDR2 SVGIG (reference sequence). In DNA form, the CDR3 reads TGTGCCTGGACTAGCGGGGGCCTTAGCACAGATACGCAGTATTTT. Its protein is CAWTSGGLSTDTQYF.

V and J are TRBV5-6 and TRBJ2-5; D is uncertain. Trimming took off 4 bases at V and 5 bases at J, with 18 bases between the two ends. The CDR3 sequence is 15 residues long. Per the germline V gene, CDR1 is SGHDT and CDR2 is YYEEEE. This chain's CDR3 is CASSPARHPVETQYF. CDR3 bases: TGTGCCAGCAGCCCAGCCAGACACCCAGTCGAGACCCAGTACTTC. The full variable domain, its missing parts supplied by reference TRBV5-6 and TRBJ2-5, is DAGVTQSPTHLIKTRGQQVTLRCSPKSGHDTVSWYQQALGQGPQFIFQYYEEEERQRGNFPDRFSGHQFPNYSSELNVNALLLGDSALYLCASSPARHPVETQYFGPGTRLLVL.

A note on this clone: The same CDR3 can be traced to other DNA sequences in this sample. The rearrangement uses TRBV18 and TRBJ2-7; TRBD1 matches at 7 bases. This CDR3 region has 14 residues. Germline CDR1 KGHSH, CDR2 LQKENI. J gave up 1 base and V 3 bases, and 3 bases lay outside the gene matches. The CDR3 spells CASSPRQGSYEQYF. DNA of the CDR3: TGTGCCAGCTCACCCAGACAGGGTTCCTACGAGCAGTACTTC.

This chain links TRBV7-2 with TRBJ1-1; 7 bases match TRBD1. The length of the CDR3 is 14 residues. The J segment lost 5 bases and the V segment lost 3 bases, leaving 6 bases of the junction unmatched. CDR1 is SGHTA and CDR2 is FQGNSA in the germline V gene. CDR3 DNA: TGTGCCAGCAGCTTCCGAACAGGGGTAACTGAAGCTTTCTTT. Translated: CASSFRTGVTEAFF.

This rearrangement joins TRBV6-1 to TRBJ1-1; TRBD1 agrees at 8 bases. Unmatched junction bases numbered 6, after V lost 3 bases and J lost 3 bases. The CDR3 has 15 residues. Per the germline V gene, CDR1 is MNHNS and CDR2 is SASEGT. This chain's CDR3 is CASSDGSGGHTEAFF. CDR3 DNA: TGTGCCAGCAGTGATGGGTCAGGGGGCCACACTGAAGCTTTCTTT.

The gene calls are TRBV11-2 and TRBJ2-3; no definite D call. CDR3 length equals 13 residues. V was trimmed by 5 bases and J by 8 bases, leaving 14 bases between them. Germline-derived CDR1 and CDR2 are SGHAT and FQNNGV. The CDR3 region is CASSRLEAGTQYF. The CDR3 coding sequence is TGTGCCAGCAGCCGTCTCGAGGCAGGTACGCAGTATTTT.

J is TRBJ1-1 and V is TRBV15, with 10 bases aligning to TRBD1. CDR1 LNHNV and CDR2 YYDKDF come from the germline V gene (reference sequence). With V trimmed by 5 bases and J by 4 bases, 7 bases remained unmatched. This CDR3 spans 15 amino acids. As DNA, the CDR3 is TGTGCCACCAGCGGAAACCGGGACAGGGGCACTGAAGCTTTCTTT. Translation gives CATSGNRDRGTEAFF.